Shown below are 22 T cell receptor beta chains from a single sample sequenced in a study of blood T cell repertoires in COVID-19. This table comes from immunoSEQ multiplex PCR, and its TCRdb copy is limited to in-frame clones, with some not included. The repertoire holds 25,000 to 35,000 clones, approximately 90% seen once, with 9.9% in the top ten. The sequencing sample was made of peripheral blood. These receptors were collected from a human donor with active COVID-19. The donor label of this sample is uncertain.

The V and J genes are TRBV7-3 and TRBJ2-3; 8 bases are a match to TRBD1. Germline V gene data show CDR1 as SGHTA and CDR2 as FQGTGA. Trimming took 0 bases from V and 6 from J; bases not matched to a gene: 8. This CDR3 has 16 amino acids. This chain's CDR3 is CASSLTVRGPRDTQYF. As DNA, the CDR3 is TGTGCCAGCAGCTTAACGGTCAGGGGGCCGAGGGATACGCAGTATTTT. Full variable domain (remainder filled in from reference TRBV7-3 and TRBJ2-3): GAGVSQTPSNKVTEKGKYVELRCDPISGHTALYWYRQSLGQGPEFLIYFQGTGAADDSGLPNDRFFAVRPEGSVSTLKIQRTERGDSAVYLCASSLTVRGPRDTQYFGPGTRLTVL.

The genes are TRBV7-9 and TRBJ2-5; 8 bases are shared with TRBD2. Germline loops: CDR1 SEHNR, CDR2 FQNEAQ (reference sequence). This CDR3 has 16 residues. V was clipped by 2 bases and J by 5 bases; unmatched bases: 10. The CDR3 is CASSLWGGRLRETQYF. DNA for the CDR3: TGTGCCAGCAGCTTATGGGGCGGGAGGTTGCGGGAGACCCAGTACTTC.

V gene TRBV7-2 combines with J gene TRBJ1-2; 8 bases map to TRBD1. The CDR3 spans 15 residues. Trimming cost V 2 bases and J 0 bases; bases outside gene matches: 2. Germline values: CDR1 SGHTA, CDR2 FQGNSA. For the CDR3, the DNA is TGTGCCAGCAGCTTAAGACAGGGGTCTAACTATGGCTACACCTTC. Its translation: CASSLRQGSNYGYTF.

This chain connects TRBV7-2 to TRBJ1-2; TRBD1 agrees at 8 bases. Trimming cost V 1 base and J 3 bases; bases outside gene matches: 7. Germline V gene data show CDR1 as SGHTA and CDR2 as FQGNSA. The CDR3 covers 16 residues. Here the CDR3 reads CASSLEAGGAYYGYTF. The CDR3 region has the DNA TGTGCCAGCAGCTTAGAGGCAGGGGGCGCTTACTATGGCTACACCTTC.

The chain carries TRBV2 and TRBJ1-5; 10 bases are a match to TRBD1. This CDR3 comprises 15 residues. J lost 6 bases, V lost 5 bases, and 7 bases had no gene match. CDR1 and CDR2 from the germline V gene are SNHLY and FYNNEI. CDR3 loop: CASSWGQGTGQPQHF. CDR3 coding DNA: TGTGCCAGCAGTTGGGGACAGGGGACGGGTCAGCCCCAGCATTTT. The variable domain in full, with the rest retrieved from reference TRBV2 and TRBJ1-5, is EPEVTQTPSHQVTQMGQEVILRCVPISNHLYFYWYRQILGQKVEFLVSFYNNEISEKSEIFDDQFSVERPDGSNFTLKIRSTKLEDSAMYFCASSWGQGTGQPQHFGDGTRLSIL.

This chain links TRBV6-5 with TRBJ2-7; 11 bases map to TRBD1. Trimming took 4 bases from V and 5 from J; bases not matched to a gene: 10. The V gene's germline CDR1 is MNHEY and CDR2 SVGAGI. The CDR3 spans 16 residues. CDR3 residues: CASSFPRTGGRHEQYF. CDR3 bases: TGTGCCAGCAGTTTTCCTCGGACAGGGGGCCGACACGAGCAGTACTTC.

With regard to this clone: The identical CDR3 is also encoded by other nucleotide sequences in the sample. The rearrangement links TRBV3-1 (or the pseudogene TRBV3-2) to TRBJ2-5; D is uncertain. Germline V gene lookup returns CDR1 LGHDT and CDR2 YNNKEL (reference sequence). V was pared by 1 base and J by 5 bases, with 5 bases between. The CDR3 consists of 12 residues. CDR3 in amino acids: CASSQVRETQYF. CDR3 DNA: TGTGCCAGCAGCCAAGTCCGGGAGACCCAGTACTTC.

In this sample, this clone turned up once. The chain couples TRBV27 to TRBJ1-3; D remains ambiguous. Germline CDR1 reads MNHEY; CDR2 reads SMNVEV (reference sequence). Deletions cut 0 bases from V and 0 bases from J, with 15 bases between. This CDR3 is 18 amino acids long. The CDR3 region has the DNA TGTGCCAGCAGTTTATCGTTGAGAGGCGGAACCTCTGGAAACACCATATATTTT. It specifies CASSLSLRGGTSGNTIYF.

The J gene is TRBJ1-2, the V gene TRBV2, with 7 nucleotides matching TRBD1. J lost 3 bases, V lost 6 bases, and 7 bases had no gene match. Per the germline V gene, CDR1 is SNHLY and CDR2 is FYNNEI. The CDR3 has 14 residues. The CDR3 is CASRVQGLHYGYTF. CDR3 DNA: TGTGCCAGCAGAGTACAGGGGTTGCACTATGGCTACACCTTC.

The rearrangement joins TRBV6-6 to TRBJ2-7; D perhaps matches TRBD1 (5 bases). In germline, CDR1 is MNHNY, CDR2 SVGAGI (reference sequence). The CDR3 is 12 amino acids. Trimming shortened V by 4 bases and J by 5 bases, and 9 bases separated the two germline ends. In nucleotides, the CDR3 is TGTGCCAGCAGTTTCGCCAGGGACGAGCAGTACTTC. Translation gives CASSFARDEQYF.

The chain carries TRBV9 and TRBJ2-7; D may be TRBD2 (6 bases). This CDR3 has 15 residues. Germline loops: CDR1 SGDLS, CDR2 YYNGEE. V lost 0 bases and J lost 0, with 10 bases in between. The CDR3 region is CASSVEGSGSYEQYF. CDR3 coding DNA: TGTGCCAGCAGCGTAGAGGGTAGCGGCTCCTACGAGCAGTACTTC. The entire variable domain, with the rest obtained from reference TRBV9 and TRBJ2-7, is as follows: DSGVTQTPKHLITATGQRVTLRCSPRSGDLSVYWYQQSLDQGLQFLIQYYNGEERAKGNILERFSAQQFPDLHSELNLSSLELGDSALYFCASSVEGSGSYEQYFGPGTRLTVT.

CDR3 in amino acids: CASSGMPAGSGYF. The CDR3 DNA is TGTGCCAGCAGCGGTATGCCAGCGGGGAGTGGGTATTTT. The gene calls are TRBV28 and TRBJ2-3; TRBD2 matches at 7 bases. CDR1 MDHEN and CDR2 SYDVKM come from the germline V gene. Trimming at V came to 6 bases and at J to 14 bases, leaving 14 bases not matched to a gene. The CDR3 totals 13 residues.

The V and J genes are TRBV5-4 and TRBJ2-1; TRBD2 aligns across 16 bases. V was pared by 4 bases and J by 2 bases, with 9 bases of the junction left unmatched. This CDR3 contains 19 residues. In germline, CDR1 is SGHNT, CDR2 YYREEE (reference sequence). CDR3 coding DNA: TGTGCCAGCAGCAAAGGGACTAGCGGGGGGGCCGGAACCTACAATGAGCAGTTCTTC. It translates to CASSKGTSGGAGTYNEQFF.

The chain is built from TRBV5-1 and TRBJ2-1; the D gene is possibly TRBD1 (8 bases). The CDR3 runs to 17 residues. The V gene's germline CDR1 is SGHRS and CDR2 YFSETQ. Trimming took off 1 base at V and 7 bases at J, with 21 bases between the two ends. CDR3 nucleotides: TGCGCCAGCAGCTTGTACCCAGGGGGCGTGGGAGGGAATGAGCAGTTCTTC. Translating it yields CASSLYPGGVGGNEQFF.

The rearrangement links TRBV12-3 or TRBV12-4 to TRBJ2-7; 7 nucleotides align to TRBD2. The CDR3 length is 12 residues. V shed 8 bases and J 7 bases; nucleotides not matched to a gene: 8. CDR3 nucleotide sequence: TGTGCCAGCGCGGGACTACGAGGGGAGCAGTACTTC. Translation: CASAGLRGEQYF.

V is TRBV6-2 or TRBV6-3 and J is TRBJ2-7; 7 bases match TRBD2. V lost 1 base, J lost 5 bases, and 8 bases stayed unmatched. CDR3 length equals 15 residues. The germline V gene encodes CDR1 MNHEY and CDR2 SVGEGT. This CDR3 reads CASSYFAGVYHEQYF. CDR3 DNA: TGTGCCAGCAGTTACTTTGCGGGAGTTTACCACGAGCAGTACTTC.

This clone was detected only a few times. The chain couples TRBV6-2 or TRBV6-3 to TRBJ2-3; D ambiguous. Germline V lookup: CDR1 MNHEY, CDR2 SVGEGT. V lost 4 bases and J 0 bases, leaving 14 bases between the germline ends. This CDR3 is 16 amino acids long. CDR3 bases: TGTGCCAGCAGTTTGGGCAGCCTAAGTAGCACAGATACGCAGTATTTT. It yields the protein CASSLGSLSSTDTQYF.

This sequence joins TRBV28 and TRBJ2-2; D remains unclear. The CDR3 is 14 amino acids. Germline CDR1 reads MDHEN; CDR2 reads SYDVKM. Trimming cost V 6 bases and J 7 bases, with 15 bases left between them. Here the CDR3 reads CASRPTGPGGELFF. The CDR3 DNA reads TGTGCCAGCAGGCCCACGGGTCCGGGCGGGGAGCTGTTTTTT.

The genes are TRBV27 and TRBJ2-7; maybe TRBD1 (6 bases). The germline V gene encodes CDR1 MNHEY and CDR2 SMNVEV (reference sequence). Trimming left V 2 bases short and J 2 bases short, with 10 bases between. This CDR3 comprises 14 residues. The chain's CDR3 is CASSLGGQPYEQYF. In nucleotides, the CDR3 is TGTGCCAGCAGTTTAGGCGGACAGCCCTACGAGCAGTACTTC.

The chain employs TRBV10-2 and TRBJ2-4, with 10 bases lining up with TRBD1. CDR1 and CDR2 (germline): WSHSY, SAAADI. V shed 0 bases, J shed 1 base, and the junction held 3 bases outside the gene matches. CDR3 length equals 17 residues. The CDR3 region is CASSESPGQGAKNIQYF. The CDR3 bases are TGCGCCAGCAGTGAGTCGCCGGGACAGGGGGCCAAAAACATTCAGTACTTC.

This chain links TRBV13 with TRBJ2-3; no reliable D call. V was cut by 6 bases and J by 4 bases, with 14 bases left in between. Looked up from germline, CDR1 is PRHDT and CDR2 is FYEKMQ (reference sequence). The CDR3 is made up of 14 amino acids. For the CDR3, the DNA is TGTGCCAGCAGACTCGGCGGAGTTCCAGATACGCAGTATTTT. Amino acids: CASRLGGVPDTQYF.

J is TRBJ2-1 and V is TRBV12-3 or TRBV12-4; possibly TRBD2 for D (6 bases). There are 12 residues in the CDR3. Trimming stripped 1 base from V and 10 bases from J, with 8 bases between. For the CDR3, the DNA is TGTGCCAGCAGTTTAGTGGGACTGGAGCAGTTCTTC. It codes for CASSLVGLEQFF.